This entry is about one T cell receptor (beta chain). This receptor's antigen is unknown. The sample holds no much larger clone one base away, and base qualities are not on file. A single peripheral blood draw of around 120 mL on average was collected from each donor into heparinised tubes. Naive, central memory, regulatory and stem cell-like memory CD4+ T cells were sorted on a BD FACSAria II using a panel including CD45RO, CCR7, CD25, CD127, CD95 and CD27. All sorted populations exceeded 95% purity. PBMCs were isolated immediately by Lymphoprep density gradient centrifugation and stained directly without culture. Samples were stained and sorted in pairs, with one healthy donor and one patient per experiment, so that batch effects were minimized. These data come from a study of beta chain features in type 1 diabetes (dated by TCRdb to the late 2010s). Background for the entire study: Mean age, gender distribution, total cell number and subset yield were not different between patients and healthy donors. A total of 85 million to 110 million sorted cells were examined across all samples, and RNA yield correlated strongly with the number of cells per subset. Regulatory and stem cell-like memory subsets were obtained from only 8 patients and roughly 8 healthy donors, while naive and central memory subsets were obtained from all 30 or so donors. In the study, TCRB repertoires of sorted circulating CD4+ T cell subsets from recently diagnosed type 1 diabetes patients were compared with those of matched healthy donors. General study outcomes and caveats: Naive, central memory and regulatory TCRB repertoires appeared more similar among patients than among healthy donors. Sequencing cDNA rather than genomic DNA could over-represent highly expressing activated cells, although activation and CD3 levels did not differ between groups. Because the HLA sub-analyses included only small numbers of individuals, any influence of HLA type on TCRB rearrangement was left unresolved. In all four CD4+ subsets, TCRB CDR3 length was moderately but significantly shorter in type 1 diabetes patients. PCR may preferentially amplify shorter templates, but because patient and control samples were amplified and corrected together, any resulting skew would affect both groups equally. At VDJ recombination sites, type 1 diabetes patients had fewer insertions and more deleted nucleotides, which implies abnormalities in thymic rearrangement.

From the cysteine up to the phenylalanine, the CDR3 has a length of 16 residues. Only CDR3 DNA is held: 48 bases, read in frame from base 1. CDR1 and CDR2, per the germline V gene, are SGHVS and FQNEAQ. V loses 5 bases of germline sequence and J loses 2 bases, and the interval between the two ends is 17 bases. All of the isolated RNA was reverse transcribed with the High Capacity cDNA Reverse Transcription Kit, so expressed TCRB transcripts were sequenced. Deep immunoSEQ sequencing was applied to naive, central memory and regulatory T cell samples, giving an average of about 3.7 million total reads per sample. After sorted cells were lysed in RLT buffer, RNA was extracted with DNase-treated RNeasy Micro or Mini kits, with the choice depending on cell number. To prevent cross-contamination, every cell subset was processed on its own, while patient and healthy donor samples were processed together. Using the immunoSEQ multiplex PCR, TCRB sequences were amplified from cDNA into 87-bp fragments spanning the CDR3 region. The amplicons were sequenced using the Illumina HiSeq platform. Processing in the source paper ran as follows. PCR bias was computationally corrected using synthetic template baselines, reads within Hamming distance 2 were collapsed, and singletons that could not be merged were discarded. Reads were aligned against IMGT to assign V, D and J genes, CDR3 length and insertions or deletions at six rearrangement sites. Clonotype counts were normalized to sorted cell number within each subset before computing true diversity and Gini coefficients with the tcR R package. The overlap coefficient, calculated on TCRB nucleotide sequences, was used to measure repertoire sharing. TCRdb provides this immuneACCESS table in a form limited to in-frame rearrangements. Some clones are lacking; in checked studies, under half of them reflect an unresolved V gene, and why the rest are absent is not known. V and J calls and clone size follow that table, whereas D and trimming were derived from the DNA. For this sample the table gives 330,000 or so clones, of which around 15% were detected only once. More than 6.5% of the sample rests with the top ten.

This clonotype originated in a man under 40 in good health. The chain is made from TRBV7-8 and TRBJ2-3; the D gene is perhaps TRBD1, from 5 matching bases. Specimen: central memory CD4+ T cells from blood. The CDR3 region has the sequence CASSPGPSGHTDTQYF. The DNA sequence reads TGTGCCAGCAGCCCCGGGCCCTCAGGGCACACAGATACGCAGTATTTT.